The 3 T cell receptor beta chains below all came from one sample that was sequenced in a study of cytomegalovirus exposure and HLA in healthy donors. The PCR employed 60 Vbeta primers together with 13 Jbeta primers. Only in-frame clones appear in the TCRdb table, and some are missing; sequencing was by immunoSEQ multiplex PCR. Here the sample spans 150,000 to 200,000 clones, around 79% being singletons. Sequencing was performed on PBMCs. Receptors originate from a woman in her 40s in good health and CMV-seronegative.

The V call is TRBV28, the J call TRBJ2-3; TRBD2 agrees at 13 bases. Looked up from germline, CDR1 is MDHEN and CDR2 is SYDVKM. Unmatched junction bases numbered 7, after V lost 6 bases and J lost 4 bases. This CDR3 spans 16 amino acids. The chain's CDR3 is CASSYRTSGSPDTQYF. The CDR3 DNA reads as TGTGCCAGCAGCTACCGGACTAGCGGGAGCCCAGATACGCAGTATTTT.

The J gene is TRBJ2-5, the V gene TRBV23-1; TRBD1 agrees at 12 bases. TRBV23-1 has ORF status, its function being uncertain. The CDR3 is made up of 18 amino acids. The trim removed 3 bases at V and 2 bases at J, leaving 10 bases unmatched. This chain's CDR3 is CASSQGNGTGGYQETQYF. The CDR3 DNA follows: TGCGCCAGCAGTCAGGGGAATGGGACAGGGGGCTATCAAGAGACCCAGTACTTC.

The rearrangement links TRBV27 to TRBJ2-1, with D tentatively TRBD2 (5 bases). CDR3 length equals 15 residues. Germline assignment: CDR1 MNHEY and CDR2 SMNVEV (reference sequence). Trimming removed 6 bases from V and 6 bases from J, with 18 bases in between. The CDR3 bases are TGTGCCAGCAGACTAACGGGGTTTTCCACCAATGAGCAGTTCTTC. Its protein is CASRLTGFSTNEQFF.